A selection of T cell receptor beta chains follows, all from one sample in a study of blood T cell repertoires in COVID-19. Sequencing used immunoSEQ multiplex PCR; TCRdb keeps in-frame clones, though not all of them. The data hold approximately 54,000 clones, with 75% to 95% observed a single time. Sequencing used peripheral blood. These receptors were taken from a woman aged 40 to 55 with active COVID-19. The CDR3 runs from the conserved cysteine through the conserved F or W. A D gene is named only where the DNA matches it firmly. Expanded clones get a size class; other rows say once, few or many, or leave the size out.

clone size,V gene,J gene,D gene,CDR3 protein,CDR3 DNA
NA,TRBV7-3,TRBJ1-1,TRBD1,CASSSTGGNTEAFF,TGTGCCAGCAGCTCCACAGGGGGGAACACTGAAGCTTTCTTT
NA,TRBV6-1,TRBJ1-1,NA,CASSEQVRENTEAFF,TGTGCCAGCAGTGAACAGGTTCGCGAGAACACTGAAGCTTTCTTT
NA,TRBV6-5,TRBJ2-7,NA,CASSLRTGSYEQYF,TGTGCCAGCAGCCTTCGGACGGGGTCCTACGAGCAGTACTTC
NA,TRBV29-1,TRBJ1-1,TRBD1,CSVEAKTGGNTEAFF,TGCAGCGTTGAAGCCAAAACAGGGGGGAACACTGAAGCTTTCTTT
NA,TRBV28,TRBJ1-1,NA,CASSFGGVATEAFF,TGTGCCAGCAGTTTCGGGGGGGTGGCCACTGAAGCTTTCTTT
NA,TRBV11-2,TRBJ1-3,TRBD1,CASSQTTGGGNTIYF,TGTGCCAGCAGCCAAACGACAGGGGGTGGAAACACCATATATTTT
NA,TRBV24-1,TRBJ2-3,TRBD2,CATSDDATSGGTDTQYF,TGTGCCACCAGTGACGACGCTACTAGCGGAGGCACAGATACGCAGTATTTT
NA,TRBV7-9,TRBJ2-2,NA,CASSLAGGPGELFF,TGTGCCAGCAGCTTAGCGGGGGGGCCCGGGGAGCTGTTTTTT
once,TRBV7-9,TRBJ2-5,TRBD2,CASSARLAGGQETQYF,TGTGCCAGCAGCGCGCGACTAGCGGGGGGCCAAGAGACCCAGTACTTC
few,TRBV5-1,TRBJ1-5,NA,CASSLGEDQPQHF,TGCGCCAGCAGCTTGGGGGAGGACCAGCCCCAGCATTTT
NA,TRBV4-2,TRBJ2-1,NA,CASSQDPGRYEQFF,TGTGCCAGCAGCCAAGATCCTGGTAGATACGAGCAGTTCTTC
NA,TRBV5-1,TRBJ2-2,TRBD1,CASTPLAGGPTGELFF,TGCGCCAGCACCCCCCTGGCAGGGGGTCCCACCGGGGAGCTGTTTTTT
NA,TRBV19,TRBJ1-2,NA,CASSRRTNYDGYTF,TGTGCCAGTAGTCGACGGACAAATTATGATGGCTACACCTTC
NA,TRBV19,TRBJ1-1,NA,CASSILPGRTIMNTEAFF,TGTGCCAGTAGTATTCTTCCGGGGCGGACTATAATGAACACTGAAGCTTTCTTT
NA,TRBV10-3,TRBJ2-3,TRBD2,CAISRTSGGGTDTQYF,TGTGCCATCAGTAGGACTAGCGGGGGGGGCACAGATACGCAGTATTTT
NA,TRBV7-6,TRBJ2-7,TRBD2,CASSLALAGGPAFYEQYF,TGTGCCAGCAGCTTAGCGCTAGCGGGGGGTCCGGCGTTCTACGAGCAGTACTTC
NA,TRBV7-9,TRBJ2-7,NA,CASSSPAPGVYEQYF,TGTGCCAGCAGCTCCCCAGCGCCAGGGGTCTACGAGCAGTACTTC
NA,TRBV19,TRBJ1-5,NA,CASSILGGGMGYQPQHF,TGTGCCAGTAGTATCCTAGGGGGGGGGATGGGCTATCAGCCCCAGCATTTT
NA,TRBV18,TRBJ1-5,NA,CASSPPPGDQPQHF,TGTGCCAGCTCACCACCTCCAGGGGATCAGCCCCAGCATTTT
NA,TRBV6-5,TRBJ2-7,NA,CASNDSPYEQYF,TGTGCCAGCAACGACTCTCCCTACGAGCAGTACTTC
NA,TRBV6-6,TRBJ2-1,TRBD1,CASSLQGGEQFF,TGTGCCAGCAGCCTACAGGGGGGCGAGCAGTTCTTC
NA,TRBV12-3/TRBV12-4,TRBJ1-2,NA,CASSLRGKGYTF,TGTGCCAGCAGTTTACGGGGTAAGGGCTACACCTTC
NA,TRBV2,TRBJ1-1,NA,CASSVGPVGAFF,TGTGCCAGCAGTGTGGGCCCCGTGGGAGCTTTCTTT
NA,TRBV7-9,TRBJ2-7,NA,CASSLIQGHNLNYEQYF,TGTGCCAGCAGCTTAATACAGGGCCATAACTTGAACTACGAGCAGTACTTC
NA,TRBV2,TRBJ2-5,TRBD2,CASNHRGGRQETQYF,TGTGCCAGCAATCACCGGGGGGGTCGCCAAGAGACCCAGTACTTC
NA,TRBV5-1,TRBJ2-3,NA,CASSFRDTQYF,TGCGCCAGCAGCTTCAGAGATACGCAGTATTTT
NA,TRBV18,TRBJ2-1,TRBD2,CASSPRSNLAGGFSYNEQFF,TGTGCCAGCTCACCACGATCCAACCTAGCGGGGGGTTTCTCCTACAATGAGCAGTTCTTC
NA,TRBV3-1/TRBV3-2,TRBJ1-1,NA,CASSQEALNTEAFF,TGTGCCAGCAGCCAAGAGGCCCTTAACACTGAAGCTTTCTTT
NA,TRBV11-3,TRBJ2-7,NA,CASSLGGQTYEQYF,TGTGCCAGCAGCTTAGGCGGACAGACCTACGAGCAGTACTTC
once,TRBV2,TRBJ2-3,TRBD2,CASSEAFAGGLTDTQYF,TGTGCCAGCAGTGAAGCTTTCGCGGGGGGACTCACAGATACGCAGTATTTT
NA,TRBV6-5,TRBJ1-1,TRBD1,CASRPEQGYNSEAFF,TGTGCCAGCAGGCCTGAACAGGGGTATAATAGTGAAGCTTTCTTT
NA,TRBV4-3,TRBJ2-7,TRBD2,CASSQDARASGTYEQYF,TGCGCCAGCAGCCAAGATGCCAGGGCTAGCGGGACCTACGAGCAGTACTTC
NA,TRBV19,TRBJ2-4,TRBD1,CASSVGGDRGFNIQYF,TGTGCCAGTAGTGTAGGGGGGGACAGGGGCTTCAACATTCAGTACTTC
NA,TRBV7-9,TRBJ2-1,TRBD2,CASSFRTSGNEQFF,TGTGCCAGCAGCTTCCGGACTAGCGGCAATGAGCAGTTCTTC
NA,TRBV7-3,TRBJ2-2,NA,CASSLMGGVANTGELFF,TGTGCCAGCAGCTTAATGGGCGGGGTCGCGAACACCGGGGAGCTGTTTTTT
NA,TRBV18,TRBJ2-5,NA,CASSPKGETQYF,TGTGCCAGCTCACCAAAGGGGGAGACCCAGTACTTC
NA,TRBV11-2,TRBJ1-2,TRBD1,CASSPGTGSNYGYTF,TGTGCCAGCAGCCCCGGGACAGGGTCTAACTATGGCTACACCTTC
NA,TRBV27,TRBJ1-4,NA,CASSLTGVKGREKLFF,TGTGCCAGCAGTTTAACGGGGGTGAAGGGAAGAGAAAAACTGTTTTTT
NA,TRBV3-1/TRBV3-2,TRBJ1-1,TRBD1,CASSHSGTGYTEAFF,TGTGCCAGCAGCCACTCCGGGACAGGGTACACTGAAGCTTTCTTT
NA,TRBV6-5,TRBJ2-6,NA,CASGGGVSGANVLTF,TGTGCCAGCGGCGGCGGTGTCTCTGGGGCCAACGTCCTGACTTTC
NA,TRBV5-4,TRBJ2-7,NA,CASSLEALGYEQYF,TGTGCCAGCAGCTTGGAAGCCCTCGGCTACGAGCAGTACTTC
NA,TRBV19,TRBJ1-1,NA,CASNRGGLNTEAFF,TGTGCCAGTAACCGGGGAGGTCTGAACACTGAAGCTTTCTTT
NA,TRBV6-5,TRBJ2-3,TRBD1,CASRGTGGIDTQYF,TGTGCCAGCAGAGGGACAGGGGGCATAGATACGCAGTATTTT
once,TRBV6-2/TRBV6-3,TRBJ1-5,NA,CASSSDRRQPQHF,TGTGCCAGCAGCTCAGACAGGCGTCAGCCCCAGCATTTT
once,TRBV7-9,TRBJ1-1,NA,CASSLSGYTEAFF,TGTGCCAGCAGCTTATCGGGGTACACTGAAGCTTTCTTT
NA,TRBV7-3,TRBJ1-1,TRBD1,CASSLRAGGTEAFF,TGTGCCAGCAGCTTAAGGGCAGGGGGCACTGAAGCTTTCTTT